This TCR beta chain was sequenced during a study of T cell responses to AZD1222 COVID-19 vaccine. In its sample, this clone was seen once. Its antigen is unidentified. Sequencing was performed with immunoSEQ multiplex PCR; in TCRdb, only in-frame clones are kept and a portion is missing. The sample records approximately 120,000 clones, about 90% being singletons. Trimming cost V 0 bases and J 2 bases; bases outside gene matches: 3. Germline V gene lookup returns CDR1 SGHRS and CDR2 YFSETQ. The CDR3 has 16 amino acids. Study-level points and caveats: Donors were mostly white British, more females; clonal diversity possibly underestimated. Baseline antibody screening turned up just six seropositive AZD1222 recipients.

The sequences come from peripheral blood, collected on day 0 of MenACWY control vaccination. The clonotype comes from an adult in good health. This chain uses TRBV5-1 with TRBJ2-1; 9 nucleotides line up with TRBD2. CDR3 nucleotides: TGCGCCAGCAGCTTGGGACTAGCGGCCACCTACAATGAGCAGTTCTTC. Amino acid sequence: CASSLGLAATYNEQFF.